This T cell receptor (beta chain) was profiled in a study of early T cells in non-severe SARS-CoV-2 infection. Study as a whole: Sequenced material consisted of bulk RNA (from unsorted whole blood), and chains were unpaired.

General study findings and limits: VDJdb-based matching was biased toward anti-spike CD8 responses and missed private and CD4 specificities.

This clonotype was observed at least ten times. Its antigen is currently unknown. J lost 3 bases, V lost 5 bases, and 7 bases had no gene match. Germline CDR1 and CDR2: SEHNR and FQNEAQ (reference sequence). The CDR3 loop spans 16 amino acids. Attached unique molecular identifiers marked individual cDNA molecules. A single record per CDR3 protein comes from TCRdb applying MiXCR to the 5' RACE reads. The sample contains some 77,000 distinct CDR3 sequences, 9.5% to 15% of which appear only once. The V and J genes are TRBV7-9 and TRBJ2-1, with 10 bases aligning to TRBD1. The source material was whole blood. The receptor's source is an adult who was a healthcare worker with PCR-confirmed SARS-CoV-2 infection or an uninfected control (not recorded which). For the CDR3, the DNA is TGTGCCAGCAGCCCCGGACAGGGGGTCCTCTACAATGAGCAGTTCTTC. Residues: CASSPGQGVLYNEQFF.